Listed below are T cell receptor beta chains from one sample, sequenced in a study of blood T cell repertoires in COVID-19. TCRdb's table, derived via immunoSEQ multiplex PCR, lists solely in-frame clones and lacks some. In the table there are around 150,000 clones, 65% to 85% of which are singletons. The sequenced sample consisted of peripheral blood. The receptor source for this set is a man aged 55 to 70 with active or convalescent COVID-19. The CDR3 runs from the conserved cysteine through the conserved F or W. Each record gives: clone size, D gene, V gene, J gene, CDR3 DNA, CDR3 protein. D genes are given only for firm matches. A clone size is listed for some rows: how often the clone was seen (once, few, many), or a class if it is expanded.

clone_size: few
d_call: TRBD1
v_call: TRBV6-5
j_call: TRBJ1-2
cdr3_nt: TGTGCCAGCAGTTCCCGGGGACAGCGTCGGGACTATGGCTACACCTTC
cdr3_aa: CASSSRGQRRDYGYTF

clone_size: .
d_call: .
v_call: TRBV2
j_call: TRBJ2-7
cdr3_nt: TGTGCCAGCAGTGAAGTCGACAGTACCTACGAGCAGTACTTC
cdr3_aa: CASSEVDSTYEQYF

clone_size: .
d_call: .
v_call: TRBV5-4
j_call: TRBJ2-5
cdr3_nt: TGTGCCAGCAGCTTGGGTGGGGCGCAAGAGACCCAGTACTTC
cdr3_aa: CASSLGGAQETQYF

clone_size: .
d_call: .
v_call: TRBV20-1
j_call: TRBJ1-1
cdr3_nt: TGCAGTGCCCGGGGGGGCCAAGAAGCTTTCTTT
cdr3_aa: CSARGGQEAFF

clone_size: .
d_call: .
v_call: TRBV5-1
j_call: TRBJ1-1
cdr3_nt: TGCGCCAGCAGCTTGGGAGGGGGTTTGAACACTGAAGCTTTCTTT
cdr3_aa: CASSLGGGLNTEAFF

clone_size: .
d_call: .
v_call: TRBV6-6
j_call: TRBJ1-2
cdr3_nt: TGTGCCAGCAGCACCAACAGAAACTATGGCTACACCTTC
cdr3_aa: CASSTNRNYGYTF

clone_size: .
d_call: TRBD2
v_call: TRBV6-2/TRBV6-3
j_call: TRBJ2-5
cdr3_nt: TGTGCCAGCAGTTCGGGACTAGCGGGTGAGACCCAGTACTTC
cdr3_aa: CASSSGLAGETQYF

clone_size: once
d_call: .
v_call: TRBV6-5
j_call: TRBJ1-3
cdr3_nt: TGTGCCAGCAGTTCTACCCACAGTACCTCTGGAAACACCATATATTTT
cdr3_aa: CASSSTHSTSGNTIYF

clone_size: .
d_call: .
v_call: TRBV24-1
j_call: TRBJ2-5
cdr3_nt: TGTGCCACACGCGCGACAAGCCAAGAGACCCAGTACTTC
cdr3_aa: CATRATSQETQYF

clone_size: .
d_call: .
v_call: TRBV3-1/TRBV3-2
j_call: TRBJ2-1
cdr3_nt: TGTGCCAGCAGCCAACGGGAGACGGAGTTCTTC
cdr3_aa: CASSQRETEFF

clone_size: .
d_call: .
v_call: TRBV12-3/TRBV12-4
j_call: TRBJ1-5
cdr3_nt: TGTGCCAGCAGTTTATCTTATTTTACGGCCCAGCATTTT
cdr3_aa: CASSLSYFTAQHF

clone_size: .
d_call: .
v_call: TRBV6-4
j_call: TRBJ1-1
cdr3_nt: TGTGCCAGCAGTGACGTGGCAGGGTCTGAAGCTTTCTTT
cdr3_aa: CASSDVAGSEAFF

clone_size: few
d_call: TRBD1
v_call: TRBV5-1
j_call: TRBJ1-2
cdr3_nt: TGCGCCAGCAGTTGGGCACAGGGGGTTGGCTATGGCTACACCTTC
cdr3_aa: CASSWAQGVGYGYTF